These T cell receptor beta chains were read from a single sample in a study of shared T cell receptors in the human thymus. The assay was immunoSEQ multiplex PCR, and TCRdb's table has in-frame clones only and misses some. The sample holds roughly 410,000 clones, around 95% seen once. The source material was thymocytes. These receptors were taken from a human donor. Both conserved end residues are part of each CDR3. Each record gives: clone size, D gene, J gene, V gene, CDR3 DNA, CDR3 protein. The D gene is left open where the match is weak. Only part of the rows carry a size: once, few, many, or a class if the clone is expanded.

>once|.|TRBJ2-3|TRBV28
TGTGCCAGCAGTTTTATGGGCGGGGGCGCTCATACAGATACGCAGTATTTT
CASSFMGGGAHTDTQYF
>.|TRBD2|TRBJ2-7|TRBV28
TGTGCCAGCAGTTCAGGACTAGCGGGCTACGAGCAGTACTTC
CASSSGLAGYEQYF
>.|TRBD1|TRBJ1-4|TRBV7-2
TGTGCCAGCAGCTTAGGCGTGACAGGGTGCGAAAAACTGTTTTTT
CASSLGVTGCEKLFF
>once|.|TRBJ2-7|TRBV11-2
TGTGCCAGCAGCTTAGTGCTGGCCTACGAGCAGTACTTC
CASSLVLAYEQYF
>.|.|TRBJ1-1|TRBV5-1
TGCGCCAGCAGCTTGCGAGCGCCAGGGACCCTGAACACTGAAGCTTTCTTT
CASSLRAPGTLNTEAFF
>.|.|TRBJ2-7|TRBV20-1
TGCAGTGCTGCGCAGGGGGGAGAGCAGTACTTC
CSAAQGGEQYF
>.|TRBD2|TRBJ2-5|TRBV4-3
TGCGCCAGCAGCCTTATAACAGGGGTCCACCCGGGACTAGCGGTCCAAGAGACCCAGTACTTC
CASSLITGVHPGLAVQETQYF
>.|TRBD1|TRBJ1-2|TRBV29-1
TGCAGCGTTGAAGGGAAGGGACAGGGGGCCCCCTCCTATGGCTACACCTTC
CSVEGKGQGAPSYGYTF
>.|TRBD2|TRBJ2-1|TRBV28
TGTGCCAGCAGGTCTTTTGGCGGGAGATTCGATGAGCAGTTCTTC
CASRSFGGRFDEQFF
>.|.|TRBJ2-3|TRBV15
TGTGCCACCAGCAGAGAGTTGGGGAAGGGCTTTACGCAGTATTTT
CATSRELGKGFTQYF
>.|.|TRBJ2-1|TRBV20-1
TGCAGTCTTTTACGTTACAATGAGCAGTTCTTC
CSLLRYNEQFF
>.|TRBD2|TRBJ2-3|TRBV7-9
TGTGCCAGCAGCTCCCCCGGACTAGCGTCTGTTGAAGATACGCAGTATTTT
CASSSPGLASVEDTQYF
>.|.|TRBJ2-4|TRBV27
TGTGCCAGCAGTCCCCTAGCCAAAAACATTCAGTACTTC
CASSPLAKNIQYF
>.|.|TRBJ2-5|TRBV4-1
TGCGCCAGCAGCCAAGGAGGAGTTCCCCGGGGGTTTAAGGAGACCCAGTACTTC
CASSQGGVPRGFKETQYF
>.|.|TRBJ2-1|TRBV28
TGTGCCAGCGAAGAAGGAGAGTTCAATGAGCAGTTCTTC
CASEEGEFNEQFF
>.|TRBD2|TRBJ2-3|TRBV5-4
TGTGCCAGCAGCTCAACCGGGACTAGCGATAGCACAGATACGCAGTATTTT
CASSSTGTSDSTDTQYF
>once|TRBD2|TRBJ2-3|TRBV15
TGTGCCACCAGCAGAGGCCGGGCTAGCGGGAGGGCCGATGATACGCAGTATTTT
CATSRGRASGRADDTQYF
>.|TRBD1|TRBJ1-1|TRBV11-2
TGTGCCAGCAGCCGATATGGGACAGGGCTGAACACTGAAGCTTTCTTT
CASSRYGTGLNTEAFF
>.|.|TRBJ2-7|TRBV21-1
TGTGCCAGCAGCACGACAGGGAGCTCCTACGAGCAGTACTTC
CASSTTGSSYEQYF
>.|.|TRBJ2-5|TRBV25-1
TGTGCCAGCAGTGAAGGAGTGTCATCGGAGACCCAGTACTTC
CASSEGVSSETQYF
>.|.|TRBJ2-7|TRBV6-6
TGTGCCAGCAGACGCATAGCGTCGGCCGAGCAGTACTTC
CASRRIASAEQYF
>once|.|TRBJ2-2|TRBV9
TGTGCCAGCAGCGCCGGGGAGGGGGCCCCTACGAACACCGGGGAGCTGTTTTTT
CASSAGEGAPTNTGELFF
>.|TRBD1|TRBJ2-7|TRBV23-1
TGCGCCAGCAGTCCGCGACAGGGCGCCCACGAGCAGTACTTC
CASSPRQGAHEQYF
>.|.|TRBJ1-2|TRBV9
TGTGCCAGCAGCGCAGGGCAGCTACCCCCCTTCTATGGCTACACCTTC
CASSAGQLPPFYGYTF
>.|TRBD1|TRBJ2-7|TRBV5-1
TGCGCCAGCAGCTTGGAGGGCCCCTGGCGGACAGGGGTTCTGTACGAGCAGTACTTC
CASSLEGPWRTGVLYEQYF
>.|.|TRBJ2-5|TRBV11-3
TGTGCCAGCAGCTTAGATGGTCGTCAGGAAGAGACCCAGTACTTC
CASSLDGRQEETQYF
>.|.|TRBJ2-7|TRBV29-1
TGCAGCGTTTCAGGAGGAAGCTCCTACGAGCAGTACTTC
CSVSGGSSYEQYF
>.|.|TRBJ2-1|TRBV29-1
TGCAGCGTTGATGCAGGGTGGGCCACCTACAATGAGCAGTTCTTC
CSVDAGWATYNEQFF